Below are 32 T cell receptor beta chains sequenced from a single sample in a study of blood T cell repertoires in COVID-19. Data came from immunoSEQ multiplex PCR; TCRdb stores just in-frame clones and leaves some out. This sample carries 90,000 to 100,000 clones, 82% of them seen once, and the ten largest clones take around 18%. Sequencing was performed on peripheral blood. The receptors were gathered from a man older than 75 with acute or convalescent COVID-19.

The chain couples TRBV29-1 to TRBJ1-4; D remains ambiguous. In germline, CDR1 is SQVTM, CDR2 ANQGSEA. V was trimmed by 6 bases and J by 8 bases, leaving 19 bases between them. The CDR3 sequence is 14 residues long. CDR3 protein: CSVQDRVRGEKLFF. CDR3 nucleotides: TGCAGCGTCCAAGACCGGGTTCGCGGCGAAAAACTGTTTTTT.

This chain connects TRBV27 to TRBJ1-2; no clear D gene. The CDR3 is 15 amino acids. The V gene lost 2 bases and the J gene lost 3 bases, with 13 bases spanning the gap. Germline CDR1 and CDR2: MNHEY and SMNVEV (reference sequence). This CDR3 is CASSLNGRSYYGYTF. The CDR3 DNA reads as TGTGCCAGCAGTTTAAATGGGAGGAGTTACTATGGCTACACCTTC.

Only a few counts were recorded for this clone. The gene calls are TRBV11-2 and TRBJ2-7, with D tentatively TRBD1 (6 bases). This CDR3 has 15 amino acids. Germline values: CDR1 SGHAT, CDR2 FQNNGV. V was clipped by 3 bases and J by 0 bases, with 12 bases between them. CDR3 sequence: CASSFGTRSSYEQYF. The CDR3 DNA reads TGTGCCAGCAGCTTCGGGACAAGGAGCTCCTACGAGCAGTACTTC.

The chain joins TRBV18 to TRBJ2-3; 7 bases map to TRBD2. Germline V gene sequence: CDR1 KGHSH, CDR2 LQKENI. The CDR3 is 15 amino acids. V gave up 6 bases and J gave up 5 bases; unmatched junction bases: 11. The CDR3 bases are TGTGCCAGCTCCCCCCAGCGGGGTAAGGGAGATACGCAGTATTTT. Translation gives CASSPQRGKGDTQYF. Full variable domain (outside the CDR3, taken from reference TRBV18 and TRBJ2-3): NAGVMQNPRHLVRRRGQEARLRCSPMKGHSHVYWYRQLPEEGLKFMVYLQKENIIDESGMPKERFSAEFPKEGPSILRIQQVVRGDSAAYFCASSPQRGKGDTQYFGPGTRLTVL.

The chain is built from TRBV28 and TRBJ2-7; unclear D gene. Germline CDR1 reads MDHEN; CDR2 reads SYDVKM. Trimming removed 6 bases from V and 2 bases from J, with 8 bases in between. The CDR3 covers 12 residues. For the CDR3, the DNA is TGTGCCAGCAGCTCCCCGGCCTACGAGCAGTACTTC. Encoded protein: CASSSPAYEQYF.

V is TRBV5-1 and J is TRBJ2-1; tentatively, D is TRBD1 (6 bases). Trimming left V 3 bases short and J 5 bases short, with 12 bases between. Germline values: CDR1 SGHRS, CDR2 YFSETQ. The CDR3 spans 14 residues. For the CDR3, the DNA is TGCGCCAGCAGCTCTGGACAGATAAACAATGAGCAGTTCTTC. It encodes CASSSGQINNEQFF.

The V gene is TRBV6-1, the J gene TRBJ2-7, with D tentatively TRBD1 (6 bases). This CDR3 region has 12 residues. CDR1 is MNHNS and CDR2 is SASEGT in the germline V gene. V was shortened by 5 bases and J by 6 bases, with 11 bases between the two germline ends. The CDR3 DNA follows: TGTGCCAGCAGTCCCACAGGGAGCGAGCAGTACTTC. As protein: CASSPTGSEQYF.

The chain recombines TRBV13 with TRBJ2-1, with 13 bases that match TRBD2. V gave up 2 bases and J gave up 0 bases; unmatched junction bases: 13. Germline CDR1 PRHDT, CDR2 FYEKMQ (reference sequence). CDR3 length: 21 amino acids. The CDR3 protein is CASSLFIRLAGGPSSYNEQFF. The CDR3 nucleotides are TGTGCCAGCAGCTTATTTATAAGACTAGCGGGAGGTCCTAGCTCCTACAATGAGCAGTTCTTC.

For the CDR3, the DNA is TGTGCCAGCAGTTACGGGCCGAGAAATTCACCCCTCCACTTT. Its protein is CASSYGPRNSPLHF. This sequence joins TRBV6-2 or TRBV6-3 and TRBJ1-6; D gene unclear. Germline lookup yields CDR1 MNHEY and CDR2 SVGEGT. This CDR3 has 14 residues. Trimming pared 2 bases from V and 7 bases from J, leaving 9 bases between.

The rearrangement links TRBV19 to TRBJ1-1; 7 nucleotides agree with TRBD1. Trimming at V came to 7 bases and at J to 5 bases, leaving 7 bases not matched to a gene. Germline V lookup: CDR1 LNHDA, CDR2 SQIVND (reference sequence). CDR3 size: 13 residues. The CDR3 here is CASTEQGSTEAFF. The DNA of the CDR3 is TGTGCCAGTACAGAACAGGGGTCGACTGAAGCTTTCTTT. The full variable domain, in which reference TRBV19 and TRBJ1-1 provide the parts outside the CDR3, is DGGITQSPKYLFRKEGQNVTLSCEQNLNHDAMYWYRQDPGQGLRLIYYSQIVNDFQKGDIAEGYSVSREKKESFPLTVTSAQKNPTAFYLCASTEQGSTEAFFGQGTRLTVV.

The gene calls are TRBV6-5 and TRBJ2-3; 9 bases are shared with TRBD1. V was clipped by 9 bases and J by 9 bases; unmatched bases: 13. Germline loops: CDR1 MNHEY, CDR2 SVGAGI. The CDR3 has 14 amino acids. Written as DNA, the CDR3 is TGTGCCAGTGGGCGGGACAGGGATTTCTCCACGCAGTATTTT. This gives the protein CASGRDRDFSTQYF.

V and J are TRBV11-2 and TRBJ2-5; D is ambiguous. Trimming took off 1 base at V and 5 bases at J, with 8 bases between the two ends. CDR3 length: 13 amino acids. Looked up from germline, CDR1 is SGHAT and CDR2 is FQNNGV. The CDR3 reads CASSLAPPETQYF. Written as DNA, the CDR3 is TGTGCCAGCAGCTTAGCCCCCCCTGAGACCCAGTACTTC.

The chain carries TRBV2 and TRBJ2-5; 8 nucleotides align to TRBD1. The V segment lost 8 bases and the J segment 5 bases; nucleotides outside the gene matches: 13. Germline V lookup: CDR1 SNHLY, CDR2 FYNNEI. This CDR3 region has 15 residues. The CDR3 nucleotides are TGTGCCAGCGTCGGCGACAGGGGCCCGGGGGAGACCCAGTACTTC. Residues: CASVGDRGPGETQYF.

This chain joins TRBV18 and TRBJ1-2, with TRBD1 matching over 8 bases. The CDR3 totals 15 residues. The trim removed 3 bases at V and 6 bases at J, leaving 9 bases unmatched. Germline V CDR1 and CDR2: KGHSH, LQKENI. The CDR3 coding sequence is TGTGCCAGCTCACCGGACAGGGCGATATCGGATGGCTACACCTTC. Translating gives CASSPDRAISDGYTF.

This clone came up a few times. The rearrangement links TRBV7-9 to TRBJ2-1; D is unresolved. Trimming cost V 6 bases and J 9 bases, with 15 bases left between them. The CDR3 sequence is 13 residues long. The germline V gene has CDR1 SEHNR and CDR2 FQNEAQ (reference sequence). The CDR3 spells CASSTSGRAEQFF. The CDR3 DNA follows: TGTGCCAGCAGTACCTCAGGTCGCGCTGAGCAGTTCTTC.

The rearrangement uses TRBV7-2 and TRBJ1-5; D unclear. The germline V and J ends were trimmed by 3 bases and 9 bases, with 18 bases remaining between them. There are 15 residues in the CDR3. The germline V gene encodes CDR1 SGHTA and CDR2 FQGNSA. The CDR3 region is CASSLEGGWSPPQHF. The DNA for the CDR3 is TGTGCCAGCAGCTTGGAGGGAGGTTGGAGTCCGCCCCAGCATTTT.

V and J are TRBV5-4 and TRBJ2-7; 9 nucleotides agree with TRBD1. V trimming: 5 bases; J trimming: 6 bases; junction bases outside the gene matches: 9. This CDR3 has 14 residues. CDR1 and CDR2 from the germline V gene are SGHNT and YYREEE (reference sequence). CDR3 nucleotides: TGTGCCAGCAGTCTAGGACAGGGGAGAGGCGAGCAGTACTTC. It codes for CASSLGQGRGEQYF.

The rearrangement uses TRBV7-2 and TRBJ1-2; 12 bases are a match to TRBD1. The CDR3 loop spans 17 amino acids. Germline V gene data show CDR1 as SGHTA and CDR2 as FQGNSA. V shed 5 bases and J 3 bases; nucleotides not matched to a gene: 10. The CDR3 is CASSPGTGGRNDYGYTF. CDR3 sequence (DNA): TGTGCCAGCAGCCCCGGGACAGGGGGCAGGAATGACTATGGCTACACCTTC.

This clone was seen a single time. The chain uses TRBV18 and TRBJ1-3; D ambiguous. The germline V gene has CDR1 KGHSH and CDR2 LQKENI. V gave up 8 bases and J gave up 0 bases, with 11 bases separating them. The CDR3 runs 14 residues. CDR3: CASAIDISGNTIYF. For the CDR3, the DNA is TGTGCCAGCGCAATTGACATCTCTGGAAACACCATATATTTT.

This chain links TRBV29-1 with TRBJ1-2; possibly TRBD1 for D (6 bases). The CDR3 is 11 residues long. CDR1 and CDR2 (germline): SQVTM, ANQGSEA. Trimming shortened V by 7 bases and J by 4 bases, and 10 bases separated the two germline ends. The chain's CDR3 is CSDRASYGYTF. Written as DNA, the CDR3 is TGCAGCGACAGGGCGAGCTATGGCTACACCTTC.

V is TRBV15 and J is TRBJ2-7; D is perhaps TRBD2 (5 bases). CDR1 LNHNV and CDR2 YYDKDF come from the germline V gene (reference sequence). The CDR3 is 19 amino acids. Trimming removed 1 base from V and 5 bases from J, with 27 bases in between. In DNA, the CDR3 is TGTGCCACCAGCAGAGTAAGGGAAAAGGAGGTGGCAAGGATCGACGAGCAGTACTTC. Its translation: CATSRVREKEVARIDEQYF.

This sequence joins TRBV29-1 and TRBJ1-1, with 8 bases fitting TRBD1. The CDR3 extends over 13 amino acids. From germline, CDR1 is SQVTM and CDR2 ANQGSEA. The ends lost 4 bases at V and 1 base at J; junction bases unmatched: 2. The CDR3 region is CSVVGQGNTEAFF. CDR3 nucleotide sequence: TGCAGCGTTGTAGGACAGGGGAACACTGAAGCTTTCTTT.

The chain couples TRBV7-9 to TRBJ2-5, with 8 bases that match TRBD2. Trimming cost V 5 bases and J 9 bases; bases outside gene matches: 11. This CDR3 region has 14 residues. The germline gives CDR1 SEHNR, CDR2 FQNEAQ (reference sequence). The CDR3 loop is CASSQLAAGAPQYF. Here the CDR3 DNA reads TGTGCCAGCAGCCAGTTGGCAGCGGGGGCCCCCCAGTACTTC.

The CDR3 region is CASSLNRGKAFF. CDR3 bases: TGTGCCAGCAGTTTAAACAGGGGGAAAGCTTTCTTT. The genes are TRBV28 and TRBJ1-1; 8 positions match TRBD1. V lost 2 bases, J lost 9 bases, and 2 bases stayed unmatched. The CDR3 has 12 amino acids. Looked up from germline, CDR1 is MDHEN and CDR2 is SYDVKM.

This chain uses TRBV7-2 with TRBJ1-3, with 7 bases matching TRBD1. Unmatched junction bases numbered 6, after V lost 3 bases and J lost 4 bases. The CDR3 loop spans 15 amino acids. Germline V gives CDR1 SGHTA, CDR2 FQGNSA. DNA of the CDR3: TGTGCCAGCAGCTTGGACAGGTCGCGAGGAAACACCATATATTTT. It encodes CASSLDRSRGNTIYF.

The chain employs TRBV14 and TRBJ1-2; 8 bases line up with TRBD1. Germline-derived CDR1 and CDR2 are SGHDN and FVKESK. The trim removed 3 bases at V and 5 bases at J, leaving 11 bases unmatched. The CDR3 covers 16 residues. CDR3 sequence reads: CASSQAGTGGKYGYTF. In nucleotides, the CDR3 is TGTGCCAGCAGCCAGGCCGGGACAGGAGGAAAGTATGGCTACACCTTC.

This rearrangement joins TRBV11-3 to TRBJ2-3; 8 bases agree with TRBD1. Germline assignment: CDR1 SGHNT and CDR2 YENEEA. V trimming: 5 bases; J trimming: 6 bases; junction bases outside the gene matches: 7. The CDR3 is 14 residues long. The CDR3 nucleotides read TGTGCCAGCAGCGACGACAGGGGAACTGATACGCAGTATTTT. Translation: CASSDDRGTDTQYF. The variable domain in full, with the rest retrieved from reference TRBV11-3 and TRBJ2-3, is EAGVVQSPRYKIIEKKQPVAFWCNPISGHNTLYWYLQNLGQGPELLIRYENEEAVDDSQLPKDRFSAERLKGVDSTLKIQPAELGDSAVYLCASSDDRGTDTQYFGPGTRLTVL.

The chain uses TRBV19 and TRBJ2-1; 10 bases align to TRBD2. The CDR3 sequence is 18 residues long. CDR1 is LNHDA and CDR2 is SQIVND in the germline V gene (reference sequence). The ends lost 4 bases at V and 6 bases at J; junction bases unmatched: 15. CDR3 protein: CASSTFGLAGAGVNEQFF. The CDR3 bases are TGTGCCAGTAGTACCTTCGGGCTAGCGGGAGCGGGGGTCAATGAGCAGTTCTTC.

The J gene is TRBJ2-3, the V gene TRBV27; TRBD2 aligns across 13 bases. The CDR3 consists of 17 residues. Germline-derived CDR1 and CDR2 are MNHEY and SMNVEV (reference sequence). J was trimmed by 5 bases and V by 6 bases; bases with no gene match: 11. The CDR3 bases are TGTGCCAGCAGCCGAACTAGCGGGGGGGCGGTTCGAGATACGCAGTATTTT. Its protein is CASSRTSGGAVRDTQYF.

This chain's CDR3 is CATARTDYTGELFF. The CDR3 region has the DNA TGTGCCACGGCCAGGACAGATTACACCGGGGAGCTGTTTTTT. The chain couples TRBV15 to TRBJ2-2; a possible D gene is TRBD1 (6 bases). Trimming stripped 9 bases from V and 3 bases from J, with 14 bases between. The germline V gene encodes CDR1 LNHNV and CDR2 YYDKDF (reference sequence). The CDR3 consists of 14 residues.

The V gene is TRBV7-9, the J gene TRBJ2-7, with TRBD2 identical over 11 bases. CDR3 length equals 14 residues. Germline CDR1 is SEHNR and CDR2 is FQNEAQ (reference sequence). The trim removed 2 bases at V and 5 bases at J, leaving 2 bases unmatched. The CDR3 spells CASSLSLAGDEQYF. CDR3 nucleotide sequence: TGTGCCAGCAGCTTATCACTAGCGGGAGACGAGCAGTACTTC.

Note on this clone: Other DNA sequences within the sample encode an identical CDR3. The chain recombines TRBV5-1 with TRBJ2-5; the D gene is possibly TRBD1 (6 bases). The germline V gene has CDR1 SGHRS and CDR2 YFSETQ. The CDR3 is 14 residues long. Trimming took off 3 bases at V and 4 bases at J, with 13 bases between the two ends. The CDR3 loop reads CASSSGQGRETQYF. The CDR3 DNA follows: TGCGCCAGCAGCTCGGGCCAGGGGAGAGAGACCCAGTACTTC.